The source of this TCR beta chain is a study of beta chain features in type 1 diabetes (dated by TCRdb to the late 2010s). Regarding the research as a whole: Mean age, gender distribution, total cell number and subset yield did not differ between patients and healthy donors. A total of 100 million to 110 million sorted cells were examined across all samples, and a strong correlation was observed between cell number per subset and RNA yield. The study compared the TCRB repertoires of sorted circulating CD4+ T cell subsets in recently diagnosed type 1 diabetes patients with those in matched healthy donors. Whereas all 30 or so donors provided naive and central memory subsets, regulatory and stem cell-like memory subsets were isolated from just 8 patients and roughly 8 healthy donors. Overall results and qualifications from the work: Fewer insertions and more nucleotide deletions at VDJ recombination sites were observed in patients with type 1 diabetes, implying thymic rearrangement abnormalities. A moderate but significant shortening of TCRB CDR3 length was observed in type 1 diabetes patients in all four CD4+ subsets. The naive, central memory and regulatory TCRB repertoires appeared to resemble one another more closely among patients than among healthy donors. PCR may preferentially amplify shorter templates, but because patient and control samples were amplified and corrected together, any resulting skew would affect both groups equally. Because cDNA was sequenced instead of genomic DNA, highly expressing activated cells could be over-represented, though the groups showed no difference in activation or CD3 levels. Only small numbers of individuals were included in the HLA sub-analyses, which left unresolved whether HLA type had any influence on TCRB rearrangement.

The entire isolated RNA was reverse transcribed using the High Capacity cDNA Reverse Transcription Kit, and thus expressed TCRB transcripts were sequenced. Naive, central memory and regulatory T cell samples underwent deep immunoSEQ sequencing, averaging about 3.57 million total reads per sample. Sorted cells were lysed in RLT buffer, and RNA was extracted using DNase-treated RNeasy Micro or Mini kits according to cell number. To prevent cross-contamination, each cell subset was processed individually, whereas patient and healthy donor samples were processed jointly. Using the immunoSEQ multiplex PCR, TCRB sequences were amplified from cDNA into 87-bp fragments spanning the CDR3 region. Amplicons were sequenced on the Illumina HiSeq platform. The study's processing was this. Synthetic template baselines were used to correct PCR bias computationally, reads within Hamming distance 2 were collapsed together, and singletons that could not be merged were discarded. Reads were aligned against IMGT to assign V, D and J genes, CDR3 length and insertions or deletions at six rearrangement sites. Within each subset, clonotype counts were normalized to the number of sorted cells before true diversity and Gini coefficients were calculated with the tcR R package. The overlap coefficient, calculated on TCRB nucleotide sequences, was used to quantify repertoire sharing. As a proxy for the pre-selection repertoire, out-of-frame TCRB sequences from naive cells were analyzed. TCRdb holds this immuneACCESS table with in-frame rearrangements only. Some clones are missing; in checked studies, unresolved V genes explain under half, and the rest has no known cause. V and J calls plus clone size are reproduced from that table; the DNA served to infer D and trimming. The sample contains over 600,000 clones, around an eighth of them found a single time. Roughly 0.12% of the sample is in the top ten clones.

From each donor, a single peripheral blood sample of approximately 0.11 L on average was drawn into heparinised tubes. A BD FACSAria II and a panel including CD45RO, CCR7, CD25, CD127, CD95 and CD27 were used to sort naive, central memory, regulatory and stem cell-like memory CD4+ T cells. All sorted populations exceeded 95% purity. PBMCs were separated immediately by Lymphoprep density gradient centrifugation and were stained directly, without being cultured. Samples were stained and sorted in pairs, with one healthy donor and one patient per experiment, so that batch effects were minimized. Notes on this clone: Its antigen target is currently unknown. Per-nucleotide qualities are absent, and no much larger clonotype sits a single base away.

The source of this sequence is a man between 25 and 39 years old with type 1 diabetes. Sample: naive CD4+ T cells from blood. The cell subset or site label corresponds to: true naive CD4+ T cells.

The bases read TGCGCCAGCAGCCCCCAGGGATCACAAGAAAACATTCAGTACTTC. The translation is CASSPQGSQENIQYF. The chain uses TRBV5-1 and TRBJ2-4; 5 matching bases give a weak D call of TRBD1. From the cysteine up to the phenylalanine, the CDR3 has a length of 15 residues. The CDR3 DNA has 45 bases and is translated from base 1. V loses 4 bases, J loses 5 bases, and the germline ends lie 16 bases apart. The germline V gene sets CDR1 to SGHRS and CDR2 to YFSETQ. Supplemented by the reference TRBV5-1 and TRBJ2-4 proteins around the CDR3, the complete variable domain is KAGVTQTPRYLIKTRGQQVTLSCSPISGHRSVSWYQQTPGQGLQFLFEYFSETQRNKGNFPGRFSGRQFSNSRSEMNVSTLELGDSALYLCASSPQGSQENIQYFGAGTRLSVL.